This record covers a single TCR beta chain. The sample belongs to a study of blood T cell repertoires in COVID-19. Study-level background: Acute and convalescent COVID-19 samples came from the United States, Italy and Spain.

Authors' analysis steps: Reference gene primer amplification yielded estimated nucleated cell counts. TCRdb keeps only in-frame clones here, not all; method: immunoSEQ multiplex PCR. That table is the source of V, J and clone size, and D and trimming were worked out from the DNA. The sample contains 90,000 to 120,000 clones, 55% to 75% of which appear only once. The CDR3 has 15 amino acids. CDR1 is SGHDT, CDR2 YYEEEE, per germline. V shed 0 bases and J 10 bases; nucleotides not matched to a gene: 3. The sequence derives from a woman in her thirties or forties with acute or convalescent COVID-19. The specimen was peripheral blood. The chain carries TRBV5-6 and TRBJ1-6; 11 bases match TRBD1. This CDR3 reads CASSLEGTGGSPLHF. DNA of the CDR3: TGTGCCAGCAGCTTGGAAGGGACAGGGGGGTCACCCCTCCACTTT.